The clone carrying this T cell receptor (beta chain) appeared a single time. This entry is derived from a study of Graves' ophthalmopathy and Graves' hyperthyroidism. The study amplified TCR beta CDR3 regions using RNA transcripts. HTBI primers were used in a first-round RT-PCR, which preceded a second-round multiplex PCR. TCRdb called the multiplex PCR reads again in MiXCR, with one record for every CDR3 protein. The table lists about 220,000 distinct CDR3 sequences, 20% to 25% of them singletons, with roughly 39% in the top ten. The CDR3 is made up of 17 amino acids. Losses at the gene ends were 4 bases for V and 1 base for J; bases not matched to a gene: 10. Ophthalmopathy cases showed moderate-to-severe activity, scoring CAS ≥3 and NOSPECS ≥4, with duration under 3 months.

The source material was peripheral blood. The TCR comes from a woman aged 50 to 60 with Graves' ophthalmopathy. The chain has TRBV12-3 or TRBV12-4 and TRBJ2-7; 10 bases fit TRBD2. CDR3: CASSSRGVAGGSYEQYF. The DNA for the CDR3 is TGTGCCAGCAGTTCCCGCGGGGTAGCGGGAGGTTCCTACGAGCAGTACTTC.